These 24 T cell receptor beta chains came from one sample sequenced in a study of T cells in Graves' hyperthyroidism and ophthalmopathy. What was amplified from RNA transcripts were TCR beta CDR3 regions. Using the HTBI primer set, a first-round RT-PCR was run on the TCR CDR3. One entry per CDR3 protein results from TCRdb running MiXCR on the multiplex PCR reads. Seen here are about 360,000 distinct CDR3 sequences, over 10% observed once, and the top ten hold around a tenth. Sequencing used blood. The source of these receptors is a woman aged 18-35 years with Graves' hyperthyroidism.

This chain uses TRBV10-3 with TRBJ2-7; 9 bases match TRBD1. The ends lost 7 bases at V and 1 base at J; junction bases unmatched: 5. This CDR3 region has 14 residues. Germline lookup yields CDR1 ENHRY and CDR2 SYGVKD. CDR3 nucleotides: TGTGCCATCAACCCGGGACAGGGTTCCTACGAGCAGTACTTC. The encoded protein is CAINPGQGSYEQYF.

This clonotype was picked up a small number of times. A much larger clone sits a single nucleotide away, making a read error possible. The rearrangement joins TRBV25-1 to TRBJ2-7, with D uncertain. V was shortened by 5 bases and J by 0 bases, with 14 bases between the two germline ends. Germline V gives CDR1 MGHDK, CDR2 SYGVNS. This CDR3 has 15 amino acids. The CDR3 loop reads CASSKAQAYSYEQYF. For the CDR3, the DNA is TGTGCCAGCAGTAAAGCCCAGGCTTACTCCTACGAGCAGTACTTC.

The rearrangement joins TRBV27 to TRBJ2-1; 7 bases line up with TRBD1. V was pared by 5 bases and J by 9 bases, with 10 bases of the junction left unmatched. The CDR3 runs 14 residues. The germline V gene has CDR1 MNHEY and CDR2 SMNVEV (reference sequence). The CDR3 DNA is TGTGCCAGCAGTCCCCTGGACAGGTATCTTGAGCAGTTCTTC. The encoded protein is CASSPLDRYLEQFF.

This clonotype occurred many times. The chain carries TRBV5-5 and TRBJ1-5; D remains ambiguous. The CDR3 runs 14 residues. Germline CDR1 reads SGHKS; CDR2 reads YYEKEE (reference sequence). V was pared by 4 bases and J by 0 bases, with 8 bases between. Here the CDR3 DNA reads TGTGCCAGCAGCCGGGCAATTAGCAATCAGCCCCAGCATTTT. Its translation is CASSRAISNQPQHF.

This clonotype was observed at least ten times. The V and J genes are TRBV5-8 and TRBJ1-5; the D is unclear. V lost 0 bases, J lost 3 bases, and 7 bases lay in between. Germline V gene sequence: CDR1 SGHTS, CDR2 YDEGEE. This CDR3 comprises 14 residues. The DNA of the CDR3 is TGTGCCAGCAGCTTGGGGCGGCACAATCAGCCCCAGCATTTT. Protein sequence: CASSLGRHNQPQHF. The whole variable domain, filled in from reference TRBV5-8 and TRBJ1-5, reads EAGVTQSPTHLIKTRGQQATLRCSPISGHTSVYWYQQALGLGLQFLLWYDEGEERNRGNFPPRFSGRQFPNYSSELNVNALELEDSALYLCASSLGRHNQPQHFGDGTRLSIL.

This clonotype showed up many times. The gene calls are TRBV5-1 and TRBJ1-2, with TRBD1 matching 9 bases. Germline trimming cut 6 bases from V and 0 bases from J; bases unmatched to any gene: 6. This CDR3 has 15 amino acids. CDR1 SGHRS and CDR2 YFSETQ come from the germline V gene. CDR3 coding DNA: TGCGCCAGCACCTCTGGGACAGGGTCTAACTATGGCTACACCTTC. The encoded protein is CASTSGTGSNYGYTF. The variable domain in full, completed from reference TRBV5-1 and TRBJ1-2, reads KAGVTQTPRYLIKTRGQQVTLSCSPISGHRSVSWYQQTPGQGLQFLFEYFSETQRNKGNFPGRFSGRQFSNSRSEMNVSTLELGDSALYLCASTSGTGSNYGYTFGSGTRLTVV.

This clonotype was observed a few times. The gene calls are TRBV19 and TRBJ1-5; the D is unclear. The CDR3 is made up of 14 amino acids. Looked up from germline, CDR1 is LNHDA and CDR2 is SQIVND (reference sequence). CDR3 bases: TGTGCGACTGAGTCCGCAGGCCCGAATCAGCCCCAGCATTTT. Its protein product is CATESAGPNQPQHF.

This clonotype occurred a few times. The rearrangement joins TRBV6-6 to TRBJ1-1; D is perhaps TRBD1 (5 bases). The CDR3 is made up of 15 amino acids. Germline assignment: CDR1 MNHNY and CDR2 SVGAGI (reference sequence). The V and J ends lost 2 bases and 4 bases respectively, with 14 bases between them. CDR3 residues: CASSYLRGEGTEAFF. CDR3 nucleotide sequence: TGTGCCAGCAGTTACCTTCGGGGGGAGGGCACTGAAGCTTTCTTT.

This clonotype appeared many times. This sequence joins TRBV5-1 and TRBJ2-1; 10 nucleotides agree with TRBD2. The CDR3 is 15 residues long. Germline CDR1 is SGHRS and CDR2 is YFSETQ. V lost 1 base, J lost 6 bases, and 4 bases stayed unmatched. The DNA for the CDR3 is TGCGCCAGCAGCTTGAAACTAGCGGGGTCCAATGAGCAGTTCTTC. Residues: CASSLKLAGSNEQFF.

This clonotype has at least ten counts. The rearrangement links TRBV20-1 to TRBJ1-5; D remains ambiguous. Deletions cut 1 base from V and 0 bases from J, with 13 bases between. The CDR3 length is 16 residues. The germline gives CDR1 DFQATT, CDR2 SNEGSKA (reference sequence). This CDR3 reads CSARGRRDYSNQPQHF. The CDR3 bases are TGCAGTGCTAGAGGGCGCCGGGATTATAGCAATCAGCCCCAGCATTTT.

At least ten counts were recorded for this clonotype. The chain uses TRBV2 and TRBJ1-5; TRBD1 matches 9 bases. The trim removed 7 bases at V and 7 bases at J, leaving 5 bases unmatched. Germline V gene sequence: CDR1 SNHLY, CDR2 FYNNEI. This CDR3 is built from 13 residues. CDR3 amino acids: CASTRDREQPQHF. DNA of the CDR3: TGTGCCAGCACCCGGGACAGGGAACAGCCCCAGCATTTT. The complete variable domain, with remaining parts taken from reference TRBV2 and TRBJ1-5, reads EPEVTQTPSHQVTQMGQEVILRCVPISNHLYFYWYRQILGQKVEFLVSFYNNEISEKSEIFDDQFSVERPDGSNFTLKIRSTKLEDSAMYFCASTRDREQPQHFGDGTRLSIL.

There are many counts of this clonotype. V is TRBV5-1 and J is TRBJ1-1, with D tentatively TRBD1 (5 bases). V was cut by 4 bases and J by 7 bases, with 14 bases left in between. The CDR3 is 13 amino acids. Germline V gives CDR1 SGHRS, CDR2 YFSETQ. The CDR3 loop reads CASSPRGEVEAFF. For the CDR3, the DNA is TGCGCCAGCAGCCCTAGAGGGGAAGTTGAAGCTTTCTTT.

This clonotype has ten or more counts. The gene calls are TRBV12-3 or TRBV12-4 and TRBJ1-3; 7 positions agree with TRBD1. Trimming cost V 4 bases and J 1 base; bases outside gene matches: 10. The CDR3 has 17 residues. In DNA, the CDR3 is TGTGCCAGCAGTTCAACATTAGGGACAGCATCTGGAAACACCATATATTTT. Protein product: CASSSTLGTASGNTIYF.

The table lists this clonotype with many counts. The rearrangement joins TRBV19 to TRBJ2-1, with 7 nucleotides matching TRBD2. The CDR3 spans 16 residues. CDR1 is LNHDA, CDR2 SQIVND, per germline (reference sequence). V dropped 1 base and J dropped 4; count of bases not matched to a gene: 7. The CDR3 reads CASSIAGGGRYNEQFF. The CDR3 bases are TGTGCCAGTAGTATAGCGGGCGGGGGTCGGTACAATGAGCAGTTCTTC.

Many counts were recorded for this clonotype. The rearrangement uses TRBV28 and TRBJ1-6; D might be TRBD1 (5 bases). V was clipped by 5 bases and J by 7 bases, with 12 bases between them. CDR3 length: 14 residues. Germline CDR1 and CDR2: MDHEN and SYDVKM. Here the CDR3 reads CASSPGLGNSPLHF. The CDR3 nucleotides are TGTGCCAGCAGTCCGGGACTGGGGAATTCACCCCTCCACTTT.

The sample holds many counts of this clonotype. V and J are TRBV19 and TRBJ1-1; 11 positions match TRBD1. Germline-derived CDR1 and CDR2 are LNHDA and SQIVND (reference sequence). The V and J ends lost 5 bases and 3 bases, in that order; junction bases with no gene match: 8. The CDR3 has 16 amino acids. The CDR3 spells CASSFGQGAWDTEAFF. The CDR3 DNA is TGTGCCAGTAGTTTTGGACAGGGGGCATGGGACACTGAAGCTTTCTTT.

The sample holds many counts of this clonotype. This chain connects TRBV10-3 to TRBJ2-2, with 11 nucleotides matching TRBD2. Trimming removed 7 bases from V and 6 bases from J; junction bases left unmatched: 19. There are 19 residues in the CDR3. Per the germline V gene, CDR1 is ENHRY and CDR2 is SYGVKD. CDR3 residues: CAITSTLAGGTITAGELFF. CDR3 coding DNA: TGTGCCATCACCAGTACCCTAGCGGGGGGCACTATCACCGCCGGGGAGCTGTTTTTT.

This clonotype appeared many times. This chain uses TRBV20-1 with TRBJ2-3; no clear D. The V gene's germline CDR1 is DFQATT and CDR2 SNEGSKA (reference sequence). The CDR3 spans 14 residues. Trimming took off 1 base at V and 2 bases at J, with 10 bases between the two ends. The CDR3 is CSARGWGHTDTQYF. Here the CDR3 DNA reads TGCAGTGCTAGAGGGTGGGGTCACACAGATACGCAGTATTTT.

DNA of the CDR3: TGCGCCAGCTCCAGAGAAGTTCTATCGGATGGCTACACCTTC. It is translated as CASSREVLSDGYTF. The chain recombines TRBV5-1 with TRBJ1-2, with D unclear. Trimming shortened V by 7 bases and J by 6 bases, and 19 bases separated the two germline ends. Per germline, CDR1 SGHRS and CDR2 YFSETQ. The CDR3 consists of 14 residues.

This clonotype was observed at least ten times. V and J are TRBV20-1 and TRBJ2-3; 14 nucleotides agree with TRBD2. V shed 6 bases, J shed 6 bases, and the junction held 5 bases outside the gene matches. The CDR3 sequence is 14 residues long. Germline CDR1 and CDR2: DFQATT and SNEGSKA (reference sequence). CDR3 nucleotides: TGCAGTGCCGGGACTAGCGGGAGTGTGGATACGCAGTATTTT. Translated: CSAGTSGSVDTQYF.

The chain carries TRBV19 and TRBJ1-1; D gene ambiguous. V shed 0 bases and J shed 3 bases, with 8 bases lying between them. From germline, CDR1 is LNHDA and CDR2 SQIVND (reference sequence). The CDR3 spans 14 residues. In nucleotides, the CDR3 is TGTGCCAGTAGTATAGATGCGGATTACACTGAAGCTTTCTTT. Protein: CASSIDADYTEAFF.

This clonotype has at least ten counts. V and J are TRBV11-2 and TRBJ2-2; 9 bases are shared with TRBD2. The CDR3 runs 17 residues. Germline assignment: CDR1 SGHAT and CDR2 FQNNGV. V dropped 2 bases and J dropped 4; count of bases not matched to a gene: 8. In DNA, the CDR3 is TGTGCCAGCAGCTTACATCCGGGACTAGCAGGCACCGGGGAGCTGTTTTTT. Amino acid sequence: CASSLHPGLAGTGELFF.

This clonotype has at least ten counts. The chain recombines TRBV20-1 with TRBJ2-1; 9 bases are a match to TRBD2. Germline CDR1 DFQATT, CDR2 SNEGSKA (reference sequence). The J segment lost 3 bases and the V segment lost 5 bases, leaving 8 bases of the junction unmatched. The CDR3 has 15 amino acids. For the CDR3, the DNA is TGCAGTGCTGACCCCCCAGCGGGAGGCTACAATGAGCAGTTCTTC. This gives the protein CSADPPAGGYNEQFF.

The V call is TRBV12-3 or TRBV12-4, the J call TRBJ1-5, with a weak D call TRBD1 (5 bases). The CDR3 runs to 14 residues. The ends were cut back, 4 bases at V and 5 bases at J, with 12 bases in the middle. The CDR3 here is CASSWDGQDQPQHF. In DNA form, the CDR3 reads TGTGCCAGCAGTTGGGACGGTCAGGATCAGCCCCAGCATTTT.